The 16 T cell receptor beta chains in this list originate from one sample, sequenced in a study of T cell responses to AZD1222 COVID-19 vaccine. Generated by immunoSEQ multiplex PCR, the TCRdb table keeps only in-frame clones and is missing some. The table includes 140,000 or so clones, around 84% detected once. The input for sequencing was peripheral blood, taken 28 days after the second AZD1222 dose. Receptors originate from an adult who received the AZD1222 COVID-19 vaccine.

The chain is built from TRBV7-2 and TRBJ1-5; 8 bases line up with TRBD1. This CDR3 contains 18 residues. The V gene end was trimmed by 3 bases and the J gene end by 4 bases; junction bases not matched to a gene: 14. Germline CDR1 and CDR2: SGHTA and FQGNSA. Here the CDR3 reads CASSFGQGGPSGNQPQHF. In DNA, the CDR3 is TGTGCCAGCAGCTTCGGACAGGGAGGTCCCTCGGGGAATCAGCCCCAGCATTTT.

The chain couples TRBV7-2 to TRBJ1-1, with 7 nucleotides matching TRBD1. The V gene end was trimmed by 7 bases and the J gene end by 1 base; junction bases not matched to a gene: 3. CDR1 and CDR2 from the germline V gene are SGHTA and FQGNSA. CDR3 length: 13 amino acids. This CDR3 reads CASTNRGNTEAFF. CDR3 bases: TGTGCCAGCACCAACAGGGGGAACACTGAAGCTTTCTTT. Using reference TRBV7-2 and TRBJ1-1 for the parts outside the CDR3, the full variable domain is GAGVSQSPSNKVTEKGKDVELRCDPISGHTALYWYRQSLGQGLEFLIYFQGNSAPDKSGLPSDRFSAERTGGSVSTLTIQRTQQEDSAVYLCASTNRGNTEAFFGQGTRLTVV.

As to this clone: An end of the junction does not agree with germline; a read error may underlie this. This chain links TRBV11-2 with TRBJ2-4, with D unresolved. CDR3 length equals 15 residues. Per the germline V gene, CDR1 is SGHAT and CDR2 is FQNNGV. The CDR3 DNA reads TGTGCCAGCACCTTAGGACGGCTAGCCAAAAACATTCAGTACTTC. Its protein is CASTLGRLAKNIQYF.

The rearrangement joins TRBV28 to TRBJ1-5; 7 bases align to TRBD1. The V gene end was trimmed by 6 bases and the J gene end by 2 bases; junction bases not matched to a gene: 1. The CDR3 length is 13 residues. Germline V CDR1 and CDR2: MDHEN, SYDVKM. CDR3 protein: CASRGGRNQPQHF. CDR3 sequence (DNA): TGTGCCAGCAGAGGGGGCCGCAATCAGCCCCAGCATTTT. The full variable domain, rest sourced from reference TRBV28 and TRBJ1-5, is DVKVTQSSRYLVKRTGEKVFLECVQDMDHENMFWYRQDPGLGLRLIYFSYDVKMKEKGDIPEGYSVSREKKERFSLILESASTNQTSMYLCASRGGRNQPQHFGDGTRLSIL.

The chain joins TRBV12-5 to TRBJ2-1; TRBD2 aligns across 12 bases. Germline V CDR1 and CDR2: LGHNT, FRNRAP. V shed 5 bases and J 9 bases; nucleotides not matched to a gene: 11. The CDR3 has 16 residues. CDR3 residues: CASGLLRTSGNSEQFF. CDR3 DNA: TGTGCTAGTGGTCTACTTCGGACTAGCGGGAATAGTGAGCAGTTCTTC.

The chain couples TRBV3-1 (or the pseudogene TRBV3-2) to TRBJ1-6; TRBD1 matches at 7 bases. This CDR3 contains 13 residues. Germline CDR1 and CDR2: LGHDT and YNNKEL (reference sequence). V trimming: 4 bases; J trimming: 10 bases; junction bases outside the gene matches: 4. Here the CDR3 reads CASSPTGSSPLHF. In DNA form, the CDR3 reads TGTGCCAGCAGCCCGACAGGGAGCTCACCCCTCCACTTT.

This chain joins TRBV9 and TRBJ1-6, with unresolved D. V lost 4 bases to trimming and J lost 1 base, with 9 bases between them. Germline lookup yields CDR1 SGDLS and CDR2 YYNGEE. This CDR3 has 15 amino acids. In nucleotides, the CDR3 is TGTGCCAGCAGCCCCCGGGGTTCCTATAATTCACCCCTCCACTTT. It specifies CASSPRGSYNSPLHF.

V gene TRBV7-9 combines with J gene TRBJ2-3, with 8 nucleotides matching TRBD2. Germline V CDR1 and CDR2: SEHNR, FQNEAQ (reference sequence). The CDR3 has 15 residues. The V segment lost 0 bases and the J segment 7 bases; nucleotides outside the gene matches: 6. CDR3 sequence (DNA): TGTGCCAGCAGCTTAGCGAACGCGGGAGGAAATACGCAGTATTTT. It encodes CASSLANAGGNTQYF.

J is TRBJ2-7 and V is TRBV28; D is perhaps TRBD1 (5 bases). V lost 2 bases, J lost 4 bases, and 6 bases lay in between. Germline CDR1 reads MDHEN; CDR2 reads SYDVKM. The length of the CDR3 is 12 residues. The CDR3 sequence: CASSLGAYEQYF. Written as DNA, the CDR3 is TGTGCCAGCAGTTTAGGGGCTTACGAGCAGTACTTC.

V usage is TRBV18 and J usage is TRBJ1-5; D call uncertain. V lost 6 bases, J lost 5 bases, and 11 bases lay in between. The CDR3 is made up of 13 amino acids. The V gene's germline CDR1 is KGHSH and CDR2 LQKENI. For the CDR3, the DNA is TGTGCCAGCTCTCCCACTATCGATCAGCCCCAGCATTTT. It codes for CASSPTIDQPQHF.

The rearrangement links TRBV4-2 to TRBJ2-2, with TRBD1 matching 7 bases. This CDR3 has 18 amino acids. J was trimmed by 4 bases and V by 1 base; bases with no gene match: 12. Germline V gene lookup returns CDR1 LGHNA and CDR2 YNFKEQ. In DNA form, the CDR3 reads TGTGCCAGCAGCCAAGCATTGGGTTACAGGGGTTCCACCGGGGAGCTGTTTTTT. Translation gives CASSQALGYRGSTGELFF.

The genes are TRBV18 and TRBJ2-2; D may be TRBD2 (5 bases). The ends were cut back, 3 bases at V and 4 bases at J, with 9 bases in the middle. Germline lookup yields CDR1 KGHSH and CDR2 LQKENI. The CDR3 extends over 14 amino acids. The CDR3 here is CASSPLAGTGELFF. CDR3 nucleotide sequence: TGTGCCAGCTCACCCCTAGCCGGCACCGGGGAGCTGTTTTTT.

The V call is TRBV6-4, the J call TRBJ2-2; D gene uncertain. Per the germline V gene, CDR1 is MRHNA and CDR2 is SNTAGT. This CDR3 spans 13 amino acids. Trimming pared 2 bases from V and 2 bases from J, leaving 3 bases between. The CDR3 is CASSDTNTGELFF. CDR3 bases: TGTGCCAGCAGTGACACAAACACCGGGGAGCTGTTTTTT.

The chain has TRBV11-2 and TRBJ1-6; possible D gene TRBD1, 5 bases. Germline V gene data show CDR1 as SGHAT and CDR2 as FQNNGV. The CDR3 runs 16 residues. The V and J ends lost 5 bases and 8 bases respectively, with 19 bases between them. CDR3 in amino acids: CASSPRWGVGHSPLHF. For the CDR3, the DNA is TGTGCCAGCAGCCCCCGGTGGGGGGTAGGGCATTCACCCCTCCACTTT.

The chain couples TRBV14 to TRBJ2-1; no reliable D call. Germline V gene lookup returns CDR1 SGHDN and CDR2 FVKESK. V lost 0 bases and J 2 bases, leaving 5 bases between the germline ends. The CDR3 is 14 residues long. CDR3 DNA sequence: TGTGCCAGCAGCCAAGAACCCACCTACAATGAGCAGTTCTTC. Translating it yields CASSQEPTYNEQFF.

The chain links TRBV2 to TRBJ2-3, with D unclear. CDR3 length: 16 residues. Trimming pared 5 bases from V and 4 bases from J, leaving 19 bases between. Germline CDR1 is SNHLY and CDR2 is FYNNEI. The chain's CDR3 is CASSFTPSDRSDTQYF. CDR3 DNA sequence: TGTGCCAGCAGTTTCACCCCGTCGGATAGGTCAGATACGCAGTATTTT.